This T cell receptor beta chain was recorded in a study of blood T cell repertoires in COVID-19. About the study: Acute-phase and convalescent COVID-19 samples originated in the United States, Italy and Spain.

CDR1 is LNHDA and CDR2 is SQIVND in the germline V gene (reference sequence). This CDR3 has 16 residues. The junction had 12 bases not matched to a gene; V was cut back by 6 bases and J by 4 bases. Original processing methods: By means of reference gene primer amplification, nucleated cell counts were estimated. Sequenced by immunoSEQ multiplex PCR; TCRdb stores in-frame clones only, minus some. That table furnishes V, J and clone size, whereas the DNA furnished D and trimming. This sample has 35,000 to 40,000 clones, with approximately 80% found just once. The receptor was derived from a man aged 55 to 70 with COVID-19, enrolled during active disease. The sample was peripheral blood. V gene TRBV19 combines with J gene TRBJ2-1, with 7 nucleotides matching TRBD1. The CDR3: CASRKTGSLTYNEQFF. In DNA form, the CDR3 reads TGTGCCAGTAGGAAGACAGGGTCCTTAACTTACAATGAGCAGTTCTTC.